These 6 T cell receptor beta chains share one sample of origin, sequenced in a study of blood T cell repertoires in COVID-19. Only in-frame clones appear in the TCRdb table, and some are missing; sequencing was by immunoSEQ multiplex PCR. This sample has over 65,000 clones, with 75% to 90% found just once. Material: peripheral blood. The source of these receptors is a man aged 25-45 years with acute or convalescent COVID-19.

The V gene is TRBV11-2, the J gene TRBJ2-1; possibly TRBD2 for D (6 bases). Germline lookup yields CDR1 SGHAT and CDR2 FQNNGV. V lost 1 base, J lost 5 bases, and 15 bases lay in between. The CDR3 spans 16 residues. CDR3 in amino acids: CASSLVAGGMDNEQFF. The CDR3 DNA reads as TGTGCCAGCAGCTTAGTGGCGGGCGGGATGGACAATGAGCAGTTCTTC.

A single count supports this clone. J is TRBJ1-2 and V is TRBV21-1. TRBV21-1 is a pseudogene. CDR3 length: 19 residues. Written as DNA, the CDR3 is TGTGCCAGCAGCTCCCAGGTGGTTTCCGGACGGAGGGCAGACTATGGCTACACCTTC. Its translation: CASSSQVVSGRRADYGYTF.

The V gene is TRBV4-1, the J gene TRBJ1-4, with unresolved D. The V and J ends lost 8 bases and 0 bases respectively, with 25 bases between them. Germline CDR1 reads MGHRA; CDR2 reads YSYEKL. The CDR3 has 19 amino acids. In DNA, the CDR3 is TGCGCCAGCGCCACAGCCGTAGGGAGGCCCGTTGCAACTAATGAAAAACTGTTTTTT. This sequence encodes CASATAVGRPVATNEKLFF.

The rearrangement joins TRBV27 to TRBJ2-1; TRBD2 matches 16 bases. Germline V gives CDR1 MNHEY, CDR2 SMNVEV (reference sequence). The ends lost 5 bases at V and 10 bases at J; junction bases unmatched: 20. This CDR3 is 20 amino acids long. The CDR3 nucleotides are TGTGCCAGCAGTCCTCTAGGAGCGACCGGGACTAGCGGGAGGGCCGGAGAGCAGTTCTTC. Translating it yields CASSPLGATGTSGRAGEQFF.

The chain couples TRBV27 to TRBJ2-1, with 8 bases fitting TRBD2. CDR1 is MNHEY and CDR2 is SMNVEV in the germline V gene (reference sequence). Trimming at V came to 6 bases and at J to 2 bases, leaving 3 bases not matched to a gene. The CDR3 runs to 14 residues. The CDR3 here is CASSPGLAYNEQFF. The CDR3 DNA is TGTGCCAGCAGCCCGGGACTAGCCTACAATGAGCAGTTCTTC.

This clone was observed once. V is TRBV4-1 and J is TRBJ1-1; D is undetermined. Looked up from germline, CDR1 is MGHRA and CDR2 is YSYEKL. The CDR3 runs 15 residues. V was cut by 1 base and J by 2 bases, with 11 bases left in between. In DNA form, the CDR3 reads TGCGCCAGCAGCCAAGGGACGGGAGAAAACACTGAAGCTTTCTTT. It codes for CASSQGTGENTEAFF.